The 23 T cell receptor beta chains reported below all come from one sample, sequenced in a study of T-cell memory formation after mild COVID-19. TCRdb used MiXCR to reprocess the 5' RACE reads, holding one entry per CDR3 protein. The data hold nearly 250,000 distinct CDR3 sequences, with just over 15% observed a single time. Sequencing was carried out using PBMCs or a T cell subset sorted from them (not recorded which). The receptors were gathered from an adult woman who had mild COVID-19 (a few samples of this study predate the infection). Cell type and time point are not known.

This chain links TRBV5-1 with TRBJ2-7; D perhaps matches TRBD2 (5 bases). Germline CDR1 reads SGHRS; CDR2 reads YFSETQ. The CDR3 is made up of 15 amino acids. V shed 6 bases and J shed 0 bases, with 16 bases lying between them. The CDR3 sequence: CASTVGYGNSYEQYF. CDR3 coding DNA: TGCGCCAGCACCGTGGGGTACGGGAACTCCTACGAGCAGTACTTC. Full variable domain (remainder filled in from reference TRBV5-1 and TRBJ2-7): KAGVTQTPRYLIKTRGQQVTLSCSPISGHRSVSWYQQTPGQGLQFLFEYFSETQRNKGNFPGRFSGRQFSNSRSEMNVSTLELGDSALYLCASTVGYGNSYEQYFGPGTRLTVT.

This chain connects TRBV9 to TRBJ1-5; 9 bases match TRBD1. The CDR3 has 14 amino acids. Germline V gene lookup returns CDR1 SGDLS and CDR2 YYNGEE. After removal of 3 bases from V and 5 bases from J, the junction contained 3 bases not matched to a gene. CDR3 bases: TGTGCCAGCAGCGGGGGACAGGGCTATCAGCCCCAGCATTTT. This gives the protein CASSGGQGYQPQHF.

This clonotype occurred a few times. This rearrangement joins TRBV29-1 to TRBJ2-3; D gene ambiguous. V was trimmed by 2 bases and J by 0 bases, leaving 12 bases between them. CDR3 size: 15 residues. Germline V gives CDR1 SQVTM, CDR2 ANQGSEA. In DNA, the CDR3 is TGCAGCGTTGAAACTCGGCGGTCTAGCACAGATACGCAGTATTTT. Its protein is CSVETRRSSTDTQYF.

This clonotype was found a few times. The rearrangement links TRBV3-1 to TRBJ2-2; D unresolved. The CDR3 is 15 amino acids. Germline V gives CDR1 LGHDT, CDR2 YNNKEL (reference sequence). V gave up 1 base and J gave up 4 bases, with 10 bases separating them. The chain's CDR3 is CASSQVLDVTGELFF. The CDR3 DNA reads TGTGCCAGCAGCCAAGTTCTAGATGTCACCGGGGAGCTGTTTTTT.

This chain links TRBV27 with TRBJ2-6; D gene ambiguous. With 5 bases removed from V and 3 bases from J, the gap between germline ends came to 8 bases. CDR1 is MNHEY, CDR2 SMNVEV, per germline (reference sequence). The CDR3 spans 14 residues. This CDR3 is CASSPRSGANVLTF. The CDR3 nucleotides read TGTGCCAGCAGTCCACGCAGTGGGGCCAACGTCCTGACTTTC.

V usage is TRBV7-2 and J usage is TRBJ2-3, with 7 bases lining up with TRBD2. From germline, CDR1 is SGHTA and CDR2 FQGNSA. The CDR3 runs 15 residues. J was trimmed by 4 bases and V by 3 bases; bases with no gene match: 7. CDR3 bases: TGTGCCAGCAGCTTCCGCGGGAGTAAGGCAGATACGCAGTATTTT. Translated, it gives CASSFRGSKADTQYF.

This clonotype has just a few counts. The CDR3 region is CASSPREVSGANVLTF. CDR3 coding DNA: TGTGCCAGCAGCCCGCGGGAGGTCTCTGGGGCCAACGTCCTGACTTTC. The gene calls are TRBV11-2 and TRBJ2-6; 8 bases agree with TRBD2. Germline V gene sequence: CDR1 SGHAT, CDR2 FQNNGV. The ends lost 5 bases at V and 0 bases at J; junction bases unmatched: 3. This CDR3 is 16 amino acids long.

The rearrangement links TRBV3-1 to TRBJ1-1; the D is unclear. Trimming pared 6 bases from V and 5 bases from J, leaving 13 bases between. This CDR3 is 13 amino acids long. The germline CDR1 and CDR2 sequences are LGHDT and YNNKEL (reference sequence). CDR3 amino acids: CASRTHGGTEAFF. In nucleotides, the CDR3 is TGTGCCAGCAGAACTCACGGAGGGACTGAAGCTTTCTTT.

This clonotype was found many times. The chain employs TRBV9 and TRBJ1-1; 7 bases map to TRBD1. Germline V lookup: CDR1 SGDLS, CDR2 YYNGEE. The CDR3 contains 14 residues. The junction had 7 bases not matched to a gene; V was cut back by 3 bases and J by 5 bases. The CDR3 protein is CASSARQGVTEAFF. The CDR3 DNA sequence: TGTGCCAGCAGCGCGCGACAGGGTGTAACTGAAGCTTTCTTT.

The V call is TRBV6-5, the J call TRBJ2-1, with D possibly matching TRBD2 (5 bases). Deletions cut 6 bases from V and 8 bases from J, with 14 bases between. The CDR3 loop spans 13 amino acids. Looked up from germline, CDR1 is MNHEY and CDR2 is SVGAGI. In DNA form, the CDR3 reads TGTGCCAGCAGACCCGACAACGGGGATGAGCAGTTCTTC. It is translated as CASRPDNGDEQFF.

The genes are TRBV7-9 and TRBJ2-5; 7 positions agree with TRBD1. CDR3 length: 16 amino acids. With V trimmed by 1 base and J by 5 bases, 10 bases remained unmatched. Germline CDR1 is SEHNR and CDR2 is FQNEAQ (reference sequence). CDR3 loop: CASSLGRDRIPETQYF. CDR3 DNA: TGTGCCAGCAGCTTAGGCCGGGACAGAATCCCGGAGACCCAGTACTTC.

This clonotype turned up a few times. The rearrangement joins TRBV5-6 to TRBJ1-1; no firm D call. The V gene's germline CDR1 is SGHDT and CDR2 YYEEEE. The CDR3 covers 14 residues. V lost 3 bases, J lost 7 bases, and 16 bases lay in between. CDR3 region: CASSSYHGWVEAFF. The CDR3 nucleotides are TGTGCCAGCAGCTCCTATCATGGCTGGGTTGAAGCTTTCTTT.

This clonotype was counted a few times. This chain's CDR3 is CAWSVRVGSGNEQYF. The CDR3 nucleotides read TGTGCCTGGAGTGTACGTGTCGGGAGTGGCAACGAGCAGTACTTC. This chain joins TRBV30 and TRBJ2-7, with D tentatively TRBD2 (6 bases). Deletions cut 0 bases from V and 5 bases from J, with 17 bases between. The CDR3 spans 15 residues. CDR1 GTSNPN and CDR2 SVGIG come from the germline V gene (reference sequence).

This clonotype occurred a few times. This sequence joins TRBV10-2 and TRBJ1-6; D remains unclear. The CDR3 covers 14 residues. Trimming stripped 8 bases from V and 5 bases from J, with 13 bases between. Germline V gene sequence: CDR1 WSHSY, CDR2 SAAADI. As DNA, the CDR3 is TGCGCCAGCTTAGACTACGGAGATAATTCACCCCTCCACTTT. The encoded protein is CASLDYGDNSPLHF.

This sequence joins TRBV7-2 and TRBJ2-3; tentatively, D is TRBD1 (5 bases). The CDR3 spans 13 residues. V lost 5 bases and J 9 bases, leaving 15 bases between the germline ends. From germline, CDR1 is SGHTA and CDR2 FQGNSA. The CDR3 is CASSTHTGQTQYF. The CDR3 DNA reads TGTGCCAGCAGCACCCACACCGGACAAACGCAGTATTTT.

This clonotype was recorded a few times. This chain joins TRBV3-1 and TRBJ1-4, with 9 nucleotides matching TRBD1. Germline V gene sequence: CDR1 LGHDT, CDR2 YNNKEL (reference sequence). The CDR3 length is 14 residues. J was trimmed by 8 bases and V by 4 bases; bases with no gene match: 5. The CDR3 spells CASSRGQGGEKLFF. CDR3 bases: TGTGCCAGCAGCCGGGGACAGGGAGGGGAAAAACTGTTTTTT.

CDR3 DNA sequence: TGTGCCAGCAGTGAGGGACAGGCCTATGGCTACACCTTC. Translation gives CASSEGQAYGYTF. The chain has TRBV6-6 and TRBJ1-2; 8 bases are shared with TRBD1. Germline values: CDR1 MNHNY, CDR2 SVGAGI (reference sequence). The V segment lost 5 bases and the J segment 4 bases; nucleotides outside the gene matches: 3. This CDR3 spans 13 amino acids.

In its sample, this clonotype was seen a few times. The chain uses TRBV27 and TRBJ1-6; no clear D. The length of the CDR3 is 15 residues. V lost 10 bases, J lost 6 bases, and 19 bases lay in between. Per germline, CDR1 MNHEY and CDR2 SMNVEV (reference sequence). CDR3 sequence: CATRGPSFLNSPLHF. The DNA for the CDR3 is TGTGCCACCCGCGGACCGTCTTTTCTTAATTCACCCCTCCACTTT.

V is TRBV12-3 or TRBV12-4 and J is TRBJ2-1; 7 nucleotides line up with TRBD1. Losses at the gene ends were 7 bases for V and 6 bases for J; bases not matched to a gene: 9. The CDR3 has 14 residues. CDR3 region: CASTKVDRANEQFF. The CDR3 DNA sequence: TGTGCCAGCACCAAAGTTGACAGGGCCAATGAGCAGTTCTTC.

The CDR3 spells CASSRQGQGIYEQYF. CDR3 coding DNA: TGTGCCAGCAGCCGACAGGGACAGGGTATCTACGAGCAGTACTTC. The genes are TRBV11-1 and TRBJ2-7, with 9 nucleotides matching TRBD1. The junction had 8 bases not matched to a gene; V was cut back by 5 bases and J by 3 bases. This CDR3 region has 15 residues. Germline V CDR1 and CDR2: SGHAT, FQDESV (reference sequence).

The chain carries TRBV20-1 and TRBJ2-1; a weak D match, TRBD2 (6 bases). The germline V and J ends were trimmed by 3 bases and 8 bases, with 14 bases remaining between them. This CDR3 comprises 13 residues. Germline lookup yields CDR1 DFQATT and CDR2 SNEGSKA (reference sequence). The CDR3 bases are TGCAGTGCTAGGGGGCGGAGGGGACATGAGCAGTTCTTC. This sequence encodes CSARGRRGHEQFF.

The chain combines TRBV15 with TRBJ2-7; 7 bases line up with TRBD1. Unmatched junction bases numbered 11, after V lost 0 bases and J lost 0 bases. The CDR3 runs to 18 residues. In germline, CDR1 is LNHNV, CDR2 YYDKDF (reference sequence). CDR3 in DNA: TGTGCCACCAGCAGAGATCTCCTGACAGGGTCAATCTCCTACGAGCAGTACTTC. Translation gives CATSRDLLTGSISYEQYF.

In its sample, this clonotype was seen many times. The chain has TRBV24-1 and TRBJ2-3; 7 bases fit TRBD1. This CDR3 comprises 12 residues. From germline, CDR1 is KGHDR and CDR2 SFDVKD. After removal of 5 bases from V and 9 bases from J, the junction contained 4 bases not matched to a gene. The CDR3 nucleotides read TGTGCCACCAGTGTAGTAGGGGGCACGCAGTATTTT. Its translation: CATSVVGGTQYF.